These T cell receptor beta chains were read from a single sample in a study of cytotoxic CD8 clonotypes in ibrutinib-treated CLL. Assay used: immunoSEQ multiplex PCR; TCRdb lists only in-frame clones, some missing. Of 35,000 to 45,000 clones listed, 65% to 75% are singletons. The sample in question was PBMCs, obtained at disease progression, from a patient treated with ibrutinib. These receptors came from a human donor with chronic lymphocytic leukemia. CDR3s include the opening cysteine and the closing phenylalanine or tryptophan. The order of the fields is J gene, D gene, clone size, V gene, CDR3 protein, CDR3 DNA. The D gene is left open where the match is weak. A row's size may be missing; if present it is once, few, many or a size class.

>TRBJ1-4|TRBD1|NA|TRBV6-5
CASRRGLANEKLFF
TGTGCCAGCAGGAGGGGGCTGGCTAATGAAAAACTGTTTTTT
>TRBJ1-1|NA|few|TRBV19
CASSPYIPSGATGTEAFF
TGTGCCAGTAGTCCATACATCCCCTCGGGGGCCACGGGGACTGAAGCTTTCTTT
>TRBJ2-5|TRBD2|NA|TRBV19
CASSAPGLAGAEYF
TGTGCCAGTAGTGCTCCGGGACTAGCGGGGGCAGAGTACTTC
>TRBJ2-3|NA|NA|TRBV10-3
CAISPGHGGTDTQYF
TGTGCCATCAGCCCGGGACACGGCGGCACAGATACGCAGTATTTT
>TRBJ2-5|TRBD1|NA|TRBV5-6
CASSLPDRGQETQYF
TGTGCCAGCAGCTTGCCGGACAGGGGGCAAGAGACCCAGTACTTC
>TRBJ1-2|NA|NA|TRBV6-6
CASSYSEIRINYGYTF
TGTGCCAGCAGTTACTCGGAGATCAGGATTAACTATGGCTACACCTTC
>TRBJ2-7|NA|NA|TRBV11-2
CASSLFQGPSYEQYF
TGTGCCAGCAGCTTATTCCAGGGGCCATCCTACGAGCAGTACTTC
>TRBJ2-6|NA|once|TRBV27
CASSLTGANVLTF
TGTGCCAGCAGTTTGACTGGGGCCAACGTCCTGACTTTC
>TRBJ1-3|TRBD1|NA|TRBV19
CASSPGQGAGNTIYF
TGTGCCAGTAGTCCGGGACAGGGGGCTGGAAACACCATATATTTT
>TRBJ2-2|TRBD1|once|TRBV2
CASTPRTGNTGELFF
TGTGCCAGCACCCCGAGGACAGGCAACACCGGGGAGCTGTTTTTT
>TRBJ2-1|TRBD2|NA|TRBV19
CASGAGGAYNEQFF
TGTGCCAGTGGAGCGGGGGGAGCATACAATGAGCAGTTCTTC
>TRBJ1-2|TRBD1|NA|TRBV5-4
CASSPRRQGYGYTF
TGTGCCAGCAGCCCACGTCGACAGGGTTATGGCTACACCTTC
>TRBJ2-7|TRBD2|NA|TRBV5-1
CASSFKGTAGGTYEQYF
TGCGCCAGCAGCTTCAAAGGAACAGCGGGGGGCACTTACGAGCAGTACTTC
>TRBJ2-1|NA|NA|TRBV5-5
CASTLRWGRNEQFF
TGTGCCAGCACTCTGCGTTGGGGAAGAAATGAGCAGTTCTTC
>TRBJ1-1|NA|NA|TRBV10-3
CAISDGLLNTEAFF
TGTGCCATCAGTGATGGGTTGTTGAACACTGAAGCTTTCTTT
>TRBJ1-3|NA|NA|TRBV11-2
CASSPMSSGNTIYF
TGTGCCAGCAGCCCAATGAGCTCTGGAAACACCATATATTTT
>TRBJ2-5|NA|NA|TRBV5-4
CASSLGAGATQETQYF
TGTGCCAGCAGCTTGGGTGCGGGGGCAACTCAAGAGACCCAGTACTTC
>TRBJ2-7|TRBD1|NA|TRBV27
CASSLGTAYEQYF
TGTGCCAGCAGTCTCGGGACAGCCTACGAGCAGTACTTC
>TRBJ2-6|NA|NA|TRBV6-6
CASSYSGSGANVLTF
TGTGCCAGCAGTTACTCCGGGTCAGGGGCCAACGTCCTGACTTTC
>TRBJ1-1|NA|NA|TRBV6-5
CASTGQGYTEAFF
TGTGCCAGCACGGGGCAGGGGTACACTGAAGCTTTCTTT
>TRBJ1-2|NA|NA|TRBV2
CASTGAGVGRLHYGYTF
TGTGCCAGCACCGGGGCCGGGGTGGGACGGCTACACTATGGCTACACCTTC
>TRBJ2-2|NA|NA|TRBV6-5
CASSMGPGELFF
TGTGCCAGCAGTATGGGGCCCGGGGAGCTGTTTTTT
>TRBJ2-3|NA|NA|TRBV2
CASSGPVSTDTQYF
TGTGCCAGCAGTGGGCCGGTAAGCACAGATACGCAGTATTTT
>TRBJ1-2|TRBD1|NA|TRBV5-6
CASSLAQGAYGYTF
TGTGCCAGCAGCTTGGCGCAGGGGGCTTATGGCTACACCTTC
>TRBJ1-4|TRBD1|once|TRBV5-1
CASSLQGQREGEKLFF
TGCGCCAGCAGCCTTCAGGGACAGAGGGAGGGTGAAAAACTGTTTTTT
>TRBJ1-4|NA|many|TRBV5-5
CASSFIATNEKLFF
TGTGCCAGCAGCTTCATAGCGACTAATGAAAAACTGTTTTTT
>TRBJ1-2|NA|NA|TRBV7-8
CASSLGTASSYGYTF
TGTGCCAGCAGCTTAGGGACAGCTTCCTCCTATGGCTACACCTTC
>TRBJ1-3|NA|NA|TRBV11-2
CASSGDIGNTIYF
TGTGCCAGCAGCGGGGACATTGGAAACACCATATATTTT
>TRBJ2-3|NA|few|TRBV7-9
CASSHVEALNPDTQYF
TGTGCCAGCAGCCACGTAGAGGCCCTCAACCCAGATACGCAGTATTTT
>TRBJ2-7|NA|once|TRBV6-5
CASSPGSSYEQYF
TGTGCCAGCAGCCCGGGGAGCTCCTACGAGCAGTACTTC
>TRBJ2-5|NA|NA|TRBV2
CASSTDGWETQYF
TGTGCCAGCAGTACCGACGGGTGGGAGACCCAGTACTTC
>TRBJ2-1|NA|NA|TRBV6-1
CASFEGAYNEQFF
TGTGCCAGCTTCGAGGGGGCCTACAATGAGCAGTTCTTC
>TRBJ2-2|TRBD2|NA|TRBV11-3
CASSATSGGTGELFF
TGTGCCAGCAGCGCTACTAGCGGGGGCACCGGGGAGCTGTTTTTT
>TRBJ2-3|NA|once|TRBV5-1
CASSWGDTTDTQYF
TGCGCCAGCAGCTGGGGGGACACGACAGATACGCAGTATTTT
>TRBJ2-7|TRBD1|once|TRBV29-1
CSVFNDRVGQYF
TGCAGCGTGTTCAACGACAGGGTTGGGCAGTACTTC
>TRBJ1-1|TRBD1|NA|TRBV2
CASSGQGNTEAFF
TGTGCCAGCAGTGGACAGGGGAACACTGAAGCTTTCTTT
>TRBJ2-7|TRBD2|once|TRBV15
CAPSRDGGGNDEQYF
TGTGCCCCCAGCAGAGATGGGGGGGGGAATGACGAGCAGTACTTC
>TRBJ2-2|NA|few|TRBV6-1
CASSRNGAGELFF
TGTGCCAGCAGTCGTAACGGGGCCGGGGAGCTGTTTTTT